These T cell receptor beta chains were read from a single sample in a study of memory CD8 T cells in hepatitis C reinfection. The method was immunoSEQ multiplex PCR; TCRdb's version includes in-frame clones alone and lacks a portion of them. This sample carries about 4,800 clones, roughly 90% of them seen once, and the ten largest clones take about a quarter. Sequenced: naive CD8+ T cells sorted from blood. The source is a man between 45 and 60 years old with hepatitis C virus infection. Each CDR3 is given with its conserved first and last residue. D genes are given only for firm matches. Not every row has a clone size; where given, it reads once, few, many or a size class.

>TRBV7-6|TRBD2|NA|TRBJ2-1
TGTGCCAGCAGCTTAGCGCGCGCTAGCGGGTCGAGCTCCTACAATGAGCAGTTCTTC
CASSLARASGSSSYNEQFF
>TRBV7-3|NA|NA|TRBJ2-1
TGTGCCAGCAGCTTAGACCGGTACAGTTTTTTCGATGAGCAGTTCTTC
CASSLDRYSFFDEQFF
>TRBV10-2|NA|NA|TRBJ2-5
TGCGCCAGCGGGGAGAGGTTGGAGACCCAGTACTTC
CASGERLETQYF
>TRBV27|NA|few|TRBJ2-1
TGTGCCAGCAGCCGCGAGGCAGGGGCCTTCAATGAGCAGTTCTTC
CASSREAGAFNEQFF
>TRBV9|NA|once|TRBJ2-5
TGTGCCAGCAGCGTAGGGGGTAGCGCCCAAGAGACCCAGTACTTC
CASSVGGSAQETQYF
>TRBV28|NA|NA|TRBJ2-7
TGTGCCAGCAGTTTAACGGGACTGTCCTACGGGCAGTACTTC
CASSLTGLSYGQYF
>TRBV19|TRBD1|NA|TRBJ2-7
TGTGCCAGTAGTATAGATGGGACAGGGGGCGATGAGCAGTACTTC
CASSIDGTGGDEQYF
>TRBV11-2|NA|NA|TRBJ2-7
TGTGCCAGCAGCTTAGTAACCGGGGAGAGGAGCTACGAGCAGTACTTC
CASSLVTGERSYEQYF
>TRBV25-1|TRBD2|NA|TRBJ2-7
TGTGCCAGCAGTGGGGGGGGTTACGAGCAGTACTTC
CASSGGGYEQYF
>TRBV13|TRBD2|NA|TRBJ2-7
TGTGCCAGCAGCTACTTAGCGGGGGTGGGATACGAGCAGTACTTC
CASSYLAGVGYEQYF
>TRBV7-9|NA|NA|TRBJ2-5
TGTGCCAGCAGCTTAGTTCTACTCCCTGGGGAGCAGTACTTC
CASSLVLLPGEQYF
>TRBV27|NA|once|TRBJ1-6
TGTGCCAGCAGTTTAGGAGGGACCGGGTCACCCCTCCACTTT
CASSLGGTGSPLHF
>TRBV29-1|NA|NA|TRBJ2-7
TGCAGCGTCGGTCCGTCCTACGAGCAGTACTTC
CSVGPSYEQYF
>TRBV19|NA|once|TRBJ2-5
TGTGCCAGTAGTATAGGACTCGGATTACCTGGGACCCAGTACTTC
CASSIGLGLPGTQYF
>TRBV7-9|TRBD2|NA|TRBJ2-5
TGTGCCAGCAGCCGGACTAGCGGGAGTGGAGAGACCCAGTACTTC
CASSRTSGSGETQYF
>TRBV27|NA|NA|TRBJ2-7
TGTGCCAGCAGTTCCGAGACAAGTTCCTACGAGCAGTACTTC
CASSSETSSYEQYF
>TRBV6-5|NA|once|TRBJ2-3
TGTGCCAGCAGTTACTCATTGCGGGTCCGAACAGATACGCAGTATTTT
CASSYSLRVRTDTQYF
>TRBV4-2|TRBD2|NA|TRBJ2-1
TGTGCCAGCAGCCAAGGGACTAGCGGGATACAATTACCCTCCTACAATGAGCAGTTCTTC
CASSQGTSGIQLPSYNEQFF
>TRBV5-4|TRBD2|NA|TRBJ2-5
TGTGCCAGCAGTCCAGGACTAGCGGGAGAAATCGGGCAGACCCAGTACTTC
CASSPGLAGEIGQTQYF